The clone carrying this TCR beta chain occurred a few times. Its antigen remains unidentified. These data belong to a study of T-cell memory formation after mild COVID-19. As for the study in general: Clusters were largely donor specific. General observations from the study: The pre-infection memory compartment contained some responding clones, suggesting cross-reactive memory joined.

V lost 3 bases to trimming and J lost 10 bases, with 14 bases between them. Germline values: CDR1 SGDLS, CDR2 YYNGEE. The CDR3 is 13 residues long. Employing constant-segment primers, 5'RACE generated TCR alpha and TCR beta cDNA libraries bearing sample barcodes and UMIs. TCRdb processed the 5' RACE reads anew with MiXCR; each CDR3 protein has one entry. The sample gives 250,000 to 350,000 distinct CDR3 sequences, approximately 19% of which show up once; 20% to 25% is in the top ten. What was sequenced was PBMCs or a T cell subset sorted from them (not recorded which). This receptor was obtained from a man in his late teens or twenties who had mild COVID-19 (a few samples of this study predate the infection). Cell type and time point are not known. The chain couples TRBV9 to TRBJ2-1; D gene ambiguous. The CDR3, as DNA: TGTGCCAGCAGCGGTAAGGTTCTAGTGGAGCAGTTCTTC. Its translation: CASSGKVLVEQFF.